This TCR beta chain was sequenced in a study of T cell changes during pregnancy in multiple sclerosis. The CDR3 sequence is 15 residues long. Germline lookup yields CDR1 SGHTA and CDR2 FQGNSA. V was trimmed by 5 bases and J by 4 bases, leaving 17 bases between them. Sequencing was performed with immunoSEQ multiplex PCR; in TCRdb, only in-frame clones are kept and a portion is missing. The repertoire consists of around 57,000 clones, with over 80% occurring once and the leading ten covering approximately 0.91%. The material sequenced was peripheral blood, taken in the first trimester of pregnancy. J is TRBJ1-1 and V is TRBV7-2; D is unclear. The sequence derives from a female donor in good health, enrolled as a control in a pregnancy study. The CDR3 DNA sequence: TGTGCCAGCAGCCCCCTGTCCCGAGGGAGCACTGAAGCTTTCTTT. Translation: CASSPLSRGSTEAFF.